The clone carrying this TCR beta chain has more than one count but fewer than ten. Its target is unknown. The entry originates in a study of T cells after yellow fever vaccination. Study-level background: Each low-cell-number fraction was prepared by means of SMART-Seq v4 Ultra Low Input. Findings of the study overall: One caveat is that FACS-sorted repertoires could contain abundant clonotypes contaminating from the bulk population. A weaker secondary response peaked on day 5, the primary on day 15.

The germline CDR1 and CDR2 sequences are LNHNV and YYDKDF (reference sequence). CDR3 length: 15 amino acids. V gave up 3 bases and J gave up 5 bases; unmatched junction bases: 0. In making TCR cDNA, 5'RACE template switching added a universal primer site and UMIs to it. MiXCR, applied by TCRdb to the 5' RACE reads, yields one record per CDR3 protein. The sample shows hundreds of thousands of distinct CDR3 sequences, 9% to 15% of them seen only once. V is TRBV15 and J is TRBJ2-5, with 16 bases aligning to TRBD2. The specimen comprised PBMCs, sampled on the day of the yellow fever booster vaccination. The TCR was taken from a man aged 30 to 45 who received the YFV17D yellow fever vaccine. Here the CDR3 reads CATSRGLAGGETQYF. The CDR3 DNA reads TGTGCCACCAGCAGGGGACTAGCGGGAGGGGAGACCCAGTACTTC.